This T cell receptor (beta chain) was documented in a study of blood T cell repertoires in COVID-19. Study details: The study drew acute and convalescent COVID-19 samples from the United States, Italy and Spain. Nucleic acid was either cDNA or gDNA, and it came from T cells, B-cell-depleted T cells, or PBMCs.

Per the original data handling: The authors estimated nucleated cell counts from reference gene primer amplification. Measured with immunoSEQ multiplex PCR; TCRdb has only the in-frame clones, and not every one. V and J calls and clone size are copied from that table; D and trimming were computed from the DNA. The profile covers around 200,000 clones, with 83% appearing a single time and 7% to 10% taken by the ten largest. Trimming took 5 bases from V and 10 from J, leaving 15 bases between them. Germline CDR1 reads MNHEY; CDR2 reads SVGAGI. The CDR3 consists of 13 residues. The genes are TRBV6-5 and TRBJ2-1; the D gene is possibly TRBD1 (6 bases). The clonotype comes from a woman aged 50 to 65 with acute or convalescent COVID-19. Sequencing used peripheral blood. The chain's CDR3 is CASSPQGAREQFF. CDR3 in DNA: TGTGCCAGCAGTCCACAGGGAGCGCGCGAGCAGTTCTTC.